This record concerns one TCR beta chain sequence. Antigen unknown. As every portion of the isolated RNA was reverse transcribed, the sequencing read expressed TCRB transcripts. Samples of naive, central memory and regulatory T cells yielded a mean of around 3.5 million reads. Clones were sequenced by immunoSEQ multiplex PCR, and TCRdb holds only the in-frame ones, with some missing. The repertoire has about 370,000 clones, around 9.6% of them found once; the top ten carry roughly 0.6%. This specimen belongs to a study of beta chain features in type 1 diabetes. Study-level findings and limits: It was possible that PCR favored shorter templates, equally so in patients and controls. For Type 1 diabetes patients, all four CD4+ subsets carried TCRB CDR3s that were moderately but significantly shorter. Whether HLA type affects TCRB rearrangement stayed undetermined in the present work.

Looked up from germline, CDR1 is MNHEY and CDR2 is SVGAGI. This CDR3 comprises 15 residues. Trimming removed 0 bases at V and 2 bases at J, with 11 bases between. The rearrangement links TRBV6-5 to TRBJ2-7, with D possibly matching TRBD2 (6 bases). What was sequenced was central memory CD4+ T cells from blood. This sequence originates from a man aged 25-40 years with type 1 diabetes. CDR3 sequence: CASSYSYSGPYEQYF. The CDR3 bases are TGTGCCAGCAGTTACTCGTACAGCGGGCCCTACGAGCAGTACTTC.